This entry lists 8 T cell receptor beta chains sequenced from one sample in a study of cytomegalovirus exposure and HLA in healthy donors. The primer mix had 60 Vbeta and 13 Jbeta primers. TCRdb keeps only in-frame clones here, not all; method: immunoSEQ multiplex PCR. The table shows over 65,000 clones, with around 79% occurring only once. The sequenced material came from PBMCs. Source of these receptors: a human donor in good health.

The genes are TRBV30 and TRBJ2-3, with D maybe TRBD1 (5 bases). The CDR3 is made up of 16 amino acids. V lost 1 base to trimming and J lost 6 bases, with 20 bases between them. CDR1 GTSNPN and CDR2 SVGIG come from the germline V gene (reference sequence). CDR3 DNA sequence: TGTGCCTGGAGTGGCGCCTCGATAATATGGGGCGATACGCAGTATTTT. The encoded protein is CAWSGASIIWGDTQYF.

The chain recombines TRBV6-5 with TRBJ1-6; 10 positions agree with TRBD1. The germline V gene has CDR1 MNHEY and CDR2 SVGAGI. This CDR3 comprises 16 residues. The V gene end was trimmed by 4 bases and the J gene end by 7 bases; junction bases not matched to a gene: 7. The CDR3 here is CASSSLWDRGNSPLHF. The CDR3 DNA sequence: TGTGCCAGCAGTTCCCTTTGGGACAGGGGAAATTCACCCCTCCACTTT.

This clone has only a few counts. This chain joins TRBV6-1 and TRBJ1-2; weak D call: TRBD1 (6 bases). The CDR3 covers 13 residues. CDR1 and CDR2 (germline): MNHNS, SASEGT. Trimming removed 2 bases from V and 8 bases from J, with 12 bases in between. CDR3 protein: CASSERTERGYTF. Here the CDR3 DNA reads TGTGCCAGCAGTGAAAGGACAGAACGGGGCTACACCTTC.

The chain joins TRBV7-6 to TRBJ2-7, with 7 bases lining up with TRBD1. This CDR3 contains 17 residues. V was clipped by 4 bases and J by 1 base; unmatched bases: 13. The germline V gene has CDR1 SGHVS and CDR2 FNYEAQ. CDR3 amino acids: CASSSPLTGARSYEQYF. CDR3 DNA sequence: TGTGCCAGCAGCTCGCCCTTAACAGGGGCGAGGTCCTACGAGCAGTACTTC.

The rearrangement links TRBV11-3 to TRBJ2-1, with D possibly being TRBD1 (6 bases). Germline loops: CDR1 SGHNT, CDR2 YENEEA. The CDR3 is 16 residues long. V was pared by 4 bases and J by 0 bases, with 13 bases between. In nucleotides, the CDR3 is TGTGCCAGCAGCTCGAGGGGGTCTAGCTCCTACAATGAGCAGTTCTTC. Residues: CASSSRGSSSYNEQFF.

This clone was observed a few times. This chain joins TRBV5-4 and TRBJ1-1; 8 bases map to TRBD1. There are 15 residues in the CDR3. With V trimmed by 4 bases and J by 5 bases, 10 bases remained unmatched. The germline V gene has CDR1 SGHNT and CDR2 YYREEE (reference sequence). In nucleotides, the CDR3 is TGTGCCAGCAGCACTCTCTCACAGGGGGGTACTGAAGCTTTCTTT. It translates to CASSTLSQGGTEAFF.

The chain carries TRBV6-5 and TRBJ2-1; TRBD2 matches at 8 bases. V dropped 4 bases and J dropped 4; count of bases not matched to a gene: 3. The V gene's germline CDR1 is MNHEY and CDR2 SVGAGI. CDR3 length: 14 residues. The CDR3 nucleotides read TGTGCCAGCAGTTCGCCTAGCGGGTACAATGAGCAGTTCTTC. Residues: CASSSPSGYNEQFF.

This clone was seen a few times. The V call is TRBV6-5, the J call TRBJ2-1, with TRBD2 matching 11 bases. Germline CDR1 MNHEY, CDR2 SVGAGI. The CDR3 loop spans 15 amino acids. V shed 10 bases, J shed 9 bases, and the junction held 14 bases outside the gene matches. The chain's CDR3 is CATSIRTGTSGEQFF. The CDR3 nucleotides read TGTGCCACCTCCATTCGAACCGGGACTAGCGGTGAGCAGTTCTTC.